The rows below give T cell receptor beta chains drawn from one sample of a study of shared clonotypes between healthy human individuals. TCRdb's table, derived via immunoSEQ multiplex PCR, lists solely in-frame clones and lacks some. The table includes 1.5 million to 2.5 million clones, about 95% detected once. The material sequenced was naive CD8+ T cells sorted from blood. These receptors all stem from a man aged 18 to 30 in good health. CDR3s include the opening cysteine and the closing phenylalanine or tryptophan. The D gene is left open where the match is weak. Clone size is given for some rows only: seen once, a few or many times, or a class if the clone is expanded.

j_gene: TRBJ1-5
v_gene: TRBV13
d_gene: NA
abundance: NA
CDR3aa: CASSLGWSTAQPQHF
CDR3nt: TGTGCCAGCAGCTTAGGTTGGTCCACGGCCCAGCCCCAGCATTTT

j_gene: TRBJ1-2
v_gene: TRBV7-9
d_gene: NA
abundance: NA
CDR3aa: CASSLSPAADGYTF
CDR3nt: TGTGCCAGCAGCTTAAGTCCGGCGGCTGATGGCTACACCTTC

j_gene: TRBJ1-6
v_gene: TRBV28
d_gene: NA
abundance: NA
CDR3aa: CASSLAGVNSPLHF
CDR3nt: TGTGCCAGCAGTTTGGCAGGGGTTAATTCACCCCTCCACTTT

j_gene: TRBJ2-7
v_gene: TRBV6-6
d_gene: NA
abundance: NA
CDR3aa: CASSTSGRRGTYEQYF
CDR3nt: TGTGCCAGCAGTACCTCGGGTCGCCGAGGGACCTACGAGCAGTACTTC

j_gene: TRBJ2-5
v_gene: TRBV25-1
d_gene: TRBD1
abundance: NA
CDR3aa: CASSATLGQGLGETQYF
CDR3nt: TGTGCCAGCAGTGCGACCTTGGGACAGGGCCTTGGGGAGACCCAGTACTTC

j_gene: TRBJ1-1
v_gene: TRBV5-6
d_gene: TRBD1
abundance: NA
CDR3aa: CASSSGTGGWGTEAFF
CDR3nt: TGTGCCAGCAGTTCCGGGACAGGGGGTTGGGGGACTGAAGCTTTCTTT

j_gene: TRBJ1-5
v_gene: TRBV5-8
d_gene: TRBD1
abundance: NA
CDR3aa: CASSLGGQAEKHF
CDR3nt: TGTGCCAGCAGCTTGGGGGGACAGGCCGAAAAGCATTTT

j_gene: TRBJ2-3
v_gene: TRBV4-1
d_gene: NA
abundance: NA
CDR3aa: CASSQDGPFSTDTQYF
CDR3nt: TGCGCCAGCAGCCAAGATGGGCCTTTTAGCACAGATACGCAGTATTTT

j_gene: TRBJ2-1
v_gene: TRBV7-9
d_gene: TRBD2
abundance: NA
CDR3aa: CASSSTGLANLVPYNEQFF
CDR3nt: TGTGCCAGCAGCTCAACGGGACTAGCGAACCTTGTCCCTTACAATGAGCAGTTCTTC

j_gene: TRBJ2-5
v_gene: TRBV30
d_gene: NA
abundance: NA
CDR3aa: CAWEGGETQYF
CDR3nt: TGTGCCTGGGAGGGGGGGGAGACCCAGTACTTC

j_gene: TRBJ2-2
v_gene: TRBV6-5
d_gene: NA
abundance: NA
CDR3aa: CASSYSRDIDTGELFF
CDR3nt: TGTGCCAGCAGTTACTCAAGGGACATCGACACCGGGGAGCTGTTTTTT

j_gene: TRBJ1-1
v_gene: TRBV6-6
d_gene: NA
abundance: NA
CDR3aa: CASSYLTPTEAFF
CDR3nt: TGTGCCAGCAGTTACTTGACGCCCACTGAAGCTTTCTTT

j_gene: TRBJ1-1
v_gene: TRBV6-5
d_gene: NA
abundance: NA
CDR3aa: CASSYSSSMSTEAFF
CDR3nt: TGTGCCAGCAGTTACTCGAGCAGTATGTCCACTGAAGCTTTCTTT

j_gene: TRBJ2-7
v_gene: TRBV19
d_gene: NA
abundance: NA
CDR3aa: CASSVGLSFYEQYF
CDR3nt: TGTGCCAGTAGTGTGGGACTTTCTTTCTACGAGCAGTACTTC

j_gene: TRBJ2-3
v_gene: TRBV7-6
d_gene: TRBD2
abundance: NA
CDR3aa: CASSFSGGTDTQYF
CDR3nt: TGTGCCAGCAGCTTTAGCGGGGGCACAGATACGCAGTATTTT

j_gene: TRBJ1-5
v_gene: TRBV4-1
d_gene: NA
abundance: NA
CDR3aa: CASSQASGGHQPQHF
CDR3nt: TGCGCCAGCAGCCAAGCGAGCGGGGGGCATCAGCCCCAGCATTTT

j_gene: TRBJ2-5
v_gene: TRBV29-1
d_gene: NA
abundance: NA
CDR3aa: CSVDSRGARVVEETQYF
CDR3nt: TGCAGCGTTGATAGTCGGGGGGCCAGGGTGGTGGAAGAGACCCAGTACTTC

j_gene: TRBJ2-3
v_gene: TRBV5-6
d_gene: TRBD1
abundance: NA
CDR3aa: CASSFGTGRADTQYF
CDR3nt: TGTGCCAGCAGCTTTGGGACAGGGAGGGCAGATACGCAGTATTTT

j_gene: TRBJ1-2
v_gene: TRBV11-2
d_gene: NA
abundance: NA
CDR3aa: CASSPRGHAGNYGYTF
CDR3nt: TGTGCCAGCAGCCCACGGGGGCACGCCGGTAACTATGGCTACACCTTC

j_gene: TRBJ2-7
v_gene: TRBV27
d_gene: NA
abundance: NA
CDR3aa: CASSPRDNPYEQYF
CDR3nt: TGTGCCAGCAGCCCTCGAGACAACCCATACGAGCAGTACTTC

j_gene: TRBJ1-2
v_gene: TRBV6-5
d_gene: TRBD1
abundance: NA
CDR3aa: CASSYSRIQGDYGYTF
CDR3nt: TGTGCCAGCAGTTACTCTAGAATCCAGGGGGACTATGGCTACACCTTC

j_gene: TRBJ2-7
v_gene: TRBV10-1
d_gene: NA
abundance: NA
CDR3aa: CASSEDSGVGYEQYF
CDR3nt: TGCGCCAGCAGTGAGGATTCAGGGGTCGGCTACGAGCAGTACTTC

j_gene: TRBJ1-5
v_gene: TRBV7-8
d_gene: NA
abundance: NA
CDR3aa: CASSSDRQYNQPQHF
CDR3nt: TGTGCCAGCAGCTCGGATAGACAGTACAATCAGCCCCAGCATTTT

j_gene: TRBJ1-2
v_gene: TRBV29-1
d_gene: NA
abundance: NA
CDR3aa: CSVEMHREDNYGYTF
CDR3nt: TGCAGCGTTGAAATGCACAGGGAGGATAACTATGGCTACACCTTC

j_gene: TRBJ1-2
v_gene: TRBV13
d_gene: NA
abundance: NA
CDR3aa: CASTNIPGDYGYTF
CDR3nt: TGTGCCAGCACTAACATTCCAGGGGACTATGGCTACACCTTC

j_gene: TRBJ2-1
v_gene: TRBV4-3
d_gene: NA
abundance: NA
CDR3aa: CASSQDRDPYNEQFF
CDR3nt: TGCGCCAGCAGCCAAGATAGGGATCCCTACAATGAGCAGTTCTTC

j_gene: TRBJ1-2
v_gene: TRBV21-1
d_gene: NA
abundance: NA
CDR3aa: CGANYGYTF
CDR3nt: TGTGGTGCTAACTATGGCTACACCTTC

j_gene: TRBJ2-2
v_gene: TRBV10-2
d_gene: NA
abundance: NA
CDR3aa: CASRGDNTGELFF
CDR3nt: TGCGCCAGCAGGGGTGACAACACCGGGGAGCTGTTTTTT

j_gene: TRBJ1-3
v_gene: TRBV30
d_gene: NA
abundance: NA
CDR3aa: CAKSYDNLDSGNTIYF
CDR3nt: TGTGCGAAGAGCTATGACAACTTGGACTCTGGAAACACCATATATTTT

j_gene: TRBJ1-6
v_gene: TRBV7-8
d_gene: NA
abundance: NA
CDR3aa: CASSRHYLVAEHSSPLHF
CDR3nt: TGTGCCAGCAGTCGGCATTATCTGGTTGCGGAACATAGTTCACCCCTCCACTTT

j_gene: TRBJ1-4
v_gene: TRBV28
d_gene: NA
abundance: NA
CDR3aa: CASSLRPQHEKLFF
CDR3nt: TGTGCCAGCAGTTTACGACCCCAACATGAAAAACTGTTTTTT

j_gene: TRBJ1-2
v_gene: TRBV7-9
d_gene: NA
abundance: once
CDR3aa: CASSLDAGAPYGYTF
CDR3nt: TGTGCCAGCAGCTTAGACGCGGGGGCCCCTTATGGCTACACCTTC

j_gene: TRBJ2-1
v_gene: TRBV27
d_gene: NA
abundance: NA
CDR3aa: CASRLLTPFSYNEQFF
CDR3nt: TGTGCCAGCAGATTACTCACTCCTTTCTCCTACAATGAGCAGTTCTTC

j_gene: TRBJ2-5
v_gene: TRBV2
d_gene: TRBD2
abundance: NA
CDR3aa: CASSEGGEGLRETQYF
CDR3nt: TGTGCCAGCAGTGAGGGAGGGGAGGGCCTGAGGGAGACCCAGTACTTC

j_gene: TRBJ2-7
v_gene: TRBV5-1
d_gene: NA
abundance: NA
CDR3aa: CASSLRDKIYEQYF
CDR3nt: TGCGCCAGCAGCCTCCGGGACAAAATCTACGAGCAGTACTTC

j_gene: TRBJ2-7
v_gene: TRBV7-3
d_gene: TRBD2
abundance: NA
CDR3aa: CASRPPSGASYEQYF
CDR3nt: TGTGCCAGCCGACCACCTAGCGGGGCTTCCTACGAGCAGTACTTC

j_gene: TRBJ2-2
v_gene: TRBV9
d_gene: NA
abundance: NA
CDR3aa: CASTTPGTGAGELFF
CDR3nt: TGTGCCAGTACAACCCCCGGGACCGGGGCCGGGGAGCTGTTTTTT

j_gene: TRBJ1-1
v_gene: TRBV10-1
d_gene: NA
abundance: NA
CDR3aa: CASSASRDRLNTEAFF
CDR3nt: TGCGCCAGCAGTGCGAGCAGGGACCGTCTGAACACTGAAGCTTTCTTT

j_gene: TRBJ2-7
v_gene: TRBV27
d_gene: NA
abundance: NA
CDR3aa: CASSLRPIALYEQYF
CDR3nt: TGTGCCAGCAGTTTAAGGCCTATTGCCCTCTACGAGCAGTACTTC

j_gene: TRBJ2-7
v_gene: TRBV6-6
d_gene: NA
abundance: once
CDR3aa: CASSSVDSSYEQYF
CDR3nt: TGTGCCAGCAGTTCCGTGGACAGCTCCTACGAGCAGTACTTC

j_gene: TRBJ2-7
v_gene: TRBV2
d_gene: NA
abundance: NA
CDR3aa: CASSEDGTYSEGYEQYF
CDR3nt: TGTGCCAGCAGTGAAGACGGGACATATTCGGAGGGCTACGAGCAGTACTTC

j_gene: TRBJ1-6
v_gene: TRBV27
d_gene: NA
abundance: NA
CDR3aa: CASSLVTSVYNSPLHF
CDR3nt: TGTGCCAGCAGTTTAGTTACAAGTGTATATAATTCACCCCTCCACTTT

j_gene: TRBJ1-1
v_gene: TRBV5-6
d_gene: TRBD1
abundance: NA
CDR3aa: CASSSTGYTEAFF
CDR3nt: TGTGCCAGCAGCTCGACAGGGTATACTGAAGCTTTCTTT

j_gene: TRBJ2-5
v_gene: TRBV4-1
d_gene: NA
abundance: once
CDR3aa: CASSQDPGSWETQYF
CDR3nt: TGCGCCAGCAGCCAAGATCCCGGTTCGTGGGAGACCCAGTACTTC

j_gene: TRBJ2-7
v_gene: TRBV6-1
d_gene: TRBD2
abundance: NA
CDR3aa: CASSDPAGATYEQYF
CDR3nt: TGTGCCAGCAGTGATCCAGCGGGGGCTACCTACGAGCAGTACTTC

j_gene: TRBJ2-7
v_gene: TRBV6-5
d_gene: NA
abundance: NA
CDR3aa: CASSEGSPYEQYF
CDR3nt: TGTGCCAGCAGTGAAGGGTCCCCCTACGAGCAGTACTTC

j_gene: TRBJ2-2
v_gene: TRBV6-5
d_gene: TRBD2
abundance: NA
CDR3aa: CASSPGGTGELFF
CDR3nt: TGTGCCAGCAGTCCGGGGGGCACCGGGGAGCTGTTTTTT

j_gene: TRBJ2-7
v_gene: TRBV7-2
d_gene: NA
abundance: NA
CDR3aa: CASRLLRVVDPDSYEQYF
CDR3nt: TGTGCCAGCAGATTGTTAAGGGTGGTTGACCCTGACTCCTACGAGCAGTACTTC

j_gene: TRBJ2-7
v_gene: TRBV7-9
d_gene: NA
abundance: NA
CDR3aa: CASSLGASSYEQYF
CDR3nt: TGTGCCAGCAGCTTAGGGGCCAGCTCCTACGAGCAGTACTTC

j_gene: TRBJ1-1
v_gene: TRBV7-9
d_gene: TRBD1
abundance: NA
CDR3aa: CASSSRTGGAFITEAFF
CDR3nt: TGTGCCAGCAGCTCTAGGACAGGGGGCGCATTTATCACTGAAGCTTTCTTT

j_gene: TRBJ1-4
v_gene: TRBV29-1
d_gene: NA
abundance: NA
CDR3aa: CSVSGTLNEKLFF
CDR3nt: TGCAGCGTCTCAGGGACACTTAATGAAAAACTGTTTTTT

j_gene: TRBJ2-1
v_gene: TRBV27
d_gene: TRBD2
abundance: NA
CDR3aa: CASSPPELAAGGEQFF
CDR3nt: TGTGCCAGCAGTCCTCCCGAACTAGCGGCGGGGGGTGAGCAGTTCTTC

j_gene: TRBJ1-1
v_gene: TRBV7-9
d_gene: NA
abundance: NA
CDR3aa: CASSPELGVGDTEAFF
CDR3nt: TGTGCCAGCAGCCCCGAGTTGGGAGTAGGGGACACTGAAGCTTTCTTT

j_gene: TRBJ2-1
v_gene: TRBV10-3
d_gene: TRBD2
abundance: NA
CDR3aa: CAISASSGRQDEQFF
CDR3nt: TGTGCCATCAGTGCTTCTAGCGGGAGGCAGGATGAGCAGTTCTTC